Sequencing of this TCR beta chain was carried out in a study of CD8+ T cells in alopecia areata (dated by TCRdb to 2016 to 2019). For the wider study: Treated patients were enrolled in an open-label pilot trial of oral tofacitinib at 5 to 10 mg twice daily for moderate-to-severe alopecia areata. Tofacitinib was given for 6 to 18 months, followed by 6 months of follow-up off drug to assess delayed response and recurrence. Disease severity in treated patients was measured with the SALT score, which quantifies the percentage of affected scalp surface area. High-throughput TCRbeta sequencing was used to examine T cell clonal expansion in alopecia areata in both the C3H/HeJ mouse model and human patients. Human TCRbeta sequencing covered scalp tissue and sorted CD4+ and CD8+ peripheral blood T cells from patchy and totalis/universalis alopecia areata patients and healthy controls. Tofacitinib-treated patients had biopsies at baseline and at 4 and 24 weeks of treatment, with a later scalp biopsy in several patients. Scalp clonality was compared across normal scalp (n=4), patchy alopecia areata scalp (n=8), and alopecia totalis/universalis scalp (n=8). The RNA source kit depended on sample type: the PAXgene miRNA kit for fixed scalp, the miRNeasy kit for PBMCs, and the RNeasy kit for mouse skin. TCRbeta CDR3 regions were amplified by immunoSEQ multiplex PCR using 35 Vbeta forward and 13 Jbeta reverse primers.

Concerning this clone: Its antigen remains undetermined. The junction departs from the called germline gene at one end, perhaps through a read error.

Library generation was performed with the immunoSEQ multiplex PCR assay. For TCR sequencing, RNA was extracted from every sample and reverse transcribed into cDNA to serve as template. First-strand cDNA was synthesized using SuperScript III with a 2:1 mix of oligo-dT and random hexamers. Amplification bias was assessed with a synthetic immune receptor repertoire, and residual bias was removed computationally. As for how the authors treated the data: Raw reads were preprocessed to remove errors, and CDR3 was defined according to IMGT conventions as the region from the conserved cysteine to phenylalanine. Clonality was calculated as 1 minus Shannon entropy normalized by log2 of the number of productive unique TCRs. CD4 or CD8 identity of scalp clones was inferred by cross-referencing scalp TCRbeta sequences with sorted blood CD4 and CD8 repertoires. As stored in TCRdb, this immuneACCESS dataset retains in-frame rearrangements with V and J assigned. A fraction of the clones does not appear; measured against another copy, unresolved V genes explain less than half of the discrepancy, and the remainder lacks a known reason. The V and J calls and the clone size are those of that table, but D and trimming were determined from the DNA. This sample is represented by 180,000 or so clones; 51% of them were singletons. The ten biggest clones cover about 9.4% of the sample.

CDR1 MDHEN and CDR2 SYDVKM were looked up in the germline V gene. From its cysteine to its phenylalanine, the CDR3 spans 13 amino acids. Only the CDR3 DNA is retained, 39 bases long and in frame from the first base. The treatment or condition label corresponds to: oral pan-JAK inhibitor, 5-10 mg twice daily. Lesional scalp punch biopsies and peripheral blood were collected from alopecia areata patients. PBMCs were separated by density centrifugation and stained for CD3, CD4 and CD8, after which CD4+ and CD8+ T cells were sorted on a FACSAria. The paper as a whole reports these results and caveats: Compared with mice, TCR sequences shared between patients were less clear, possibly partly because of HLA diversity across the patient population. Lesional scalp, especially in alopecia totalis/universalis, showed higher clonality and more expanded CD8+ clones than normal scalp, suggesting antigenic drive. Scalp TCR repertoire analysis is complicated because resident alphabeta T cells in normal human skin are also sequenced, whereas mouse skin is dominated by gammadelta T cells. During tofacitinib treatment, many expanded lesional clones remained in scalp and blood, and this persistence may partly explain relapse after treatment is stopped. The treated cohort was small, with a single nonresponder, so links between baseline CD8+ expansion and response need larger studies. Tofacitinib significantly lowered scalp clonality and the number of expanded CD8+ clones among the top 100 scalp clones.

Specimen: CD8+ T cells sorted from blood, collected at week 52, from a patient treated with tofacitinib. The sequence derives from a human donor with alopecia areata. This sequence uses TRBV28 and TRBJ1-2; too little of a D gene remains to name it. The sequenced DNA is TGTGCCGGCAGTTTAAGGACGGACTATGGCTACACCTTC. Its translation is CAGSLRTDYGYTF.